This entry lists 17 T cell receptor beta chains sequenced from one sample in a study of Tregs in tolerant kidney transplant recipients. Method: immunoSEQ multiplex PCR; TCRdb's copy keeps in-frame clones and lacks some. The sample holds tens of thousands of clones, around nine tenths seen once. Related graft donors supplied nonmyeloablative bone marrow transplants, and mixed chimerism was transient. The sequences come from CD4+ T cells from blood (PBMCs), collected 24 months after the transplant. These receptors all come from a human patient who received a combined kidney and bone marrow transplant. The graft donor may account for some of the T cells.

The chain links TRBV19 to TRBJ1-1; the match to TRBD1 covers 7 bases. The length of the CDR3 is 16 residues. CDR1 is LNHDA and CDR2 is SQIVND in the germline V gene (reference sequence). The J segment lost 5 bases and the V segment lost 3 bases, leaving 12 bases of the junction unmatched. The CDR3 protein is CASSIGMGTAGTEAFF. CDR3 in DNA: TGTGCCAGTAGTATTGGGATGGGGACAGCTGGGACTGAAGCTTTCTTT.

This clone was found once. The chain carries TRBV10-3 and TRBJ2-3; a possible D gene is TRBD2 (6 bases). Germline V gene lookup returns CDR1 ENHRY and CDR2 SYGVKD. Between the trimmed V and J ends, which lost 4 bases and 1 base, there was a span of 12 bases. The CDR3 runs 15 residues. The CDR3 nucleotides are TGTGCCATCAGTGGAAGGCCGGGGGGCACAGATACGCAGTATTTT. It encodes CAISGRPGGTDTQYF.

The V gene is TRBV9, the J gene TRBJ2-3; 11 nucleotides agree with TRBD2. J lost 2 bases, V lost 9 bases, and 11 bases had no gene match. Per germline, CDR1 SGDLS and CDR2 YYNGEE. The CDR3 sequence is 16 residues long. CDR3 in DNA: TGTGCCACCCTAGCGGGAGGTCGTTATGACACAGATACGCAGTATTTT. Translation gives CATLAGGRYDTDTQYF.

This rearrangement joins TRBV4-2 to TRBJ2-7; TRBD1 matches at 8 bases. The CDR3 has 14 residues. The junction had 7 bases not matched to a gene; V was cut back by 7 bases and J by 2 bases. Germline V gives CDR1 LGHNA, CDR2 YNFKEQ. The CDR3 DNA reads TGTGCCAGCAACCCGACAGGGGATGCCTACGAGCAGTACTTC. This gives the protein CASNPTGDAYEQYF.

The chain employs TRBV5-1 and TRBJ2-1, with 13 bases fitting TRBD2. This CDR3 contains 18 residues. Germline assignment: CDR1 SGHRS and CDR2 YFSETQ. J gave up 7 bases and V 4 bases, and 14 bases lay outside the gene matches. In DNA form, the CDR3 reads TGCGCCAGCAGCCGTGAGACTAGCGGGGGGCTAGGGTGGAATGAGCAGTTCTTC. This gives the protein CASSRETSGGLGWNEQFF.

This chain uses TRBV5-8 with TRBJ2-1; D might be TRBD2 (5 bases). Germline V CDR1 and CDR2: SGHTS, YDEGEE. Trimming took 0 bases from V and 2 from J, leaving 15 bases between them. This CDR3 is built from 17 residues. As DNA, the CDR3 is TGTGCCAGCAGCTTGGTCTTGGGAGATGGCACCTACAATGAGCAGTTCTTC. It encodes CASSLVLGDGTYNEQFF.

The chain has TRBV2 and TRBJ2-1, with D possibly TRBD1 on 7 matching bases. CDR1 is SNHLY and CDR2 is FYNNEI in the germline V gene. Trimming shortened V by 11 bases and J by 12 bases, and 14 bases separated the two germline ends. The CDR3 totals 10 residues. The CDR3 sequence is CAQGGPTQFF. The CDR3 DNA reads TGTGCCCAGGGGGGACCTACGCAGTTCTTC.

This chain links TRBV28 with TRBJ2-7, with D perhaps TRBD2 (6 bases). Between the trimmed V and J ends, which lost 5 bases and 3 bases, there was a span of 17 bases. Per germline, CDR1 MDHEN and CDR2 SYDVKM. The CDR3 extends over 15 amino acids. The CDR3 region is CASSPPSRRGYEQYF. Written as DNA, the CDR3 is TGTGCCAGCAGTCCTCCCTCTAGGAGGGGCTACGAGCAGTACTTC.

In DNA form, the CDR3 reads TGTGCCAGCAGCCAACCGGGACTAGCGGATCGCGAGCAGTACTTC. Protein: CASSQPGLADREQYF. The chain carries TRBV5-4 and TRBJ2-7; 11 bases line up with TRBD2. With 4 bases clipped from V and 6 bases from J, the junction kept 9 bases outside the gene matches. The CDR3 is made up of 15 amino acids. Germline lookup yields CDR1 SGHNT and CDR2 YYREEE (reference sequence).

This CDR3 is CASSALAGGSTDTQYF. CDR3 coding DNA: TGTGCCAGCAGCGCCTTAGCGGGCGGGAGCACAGATACGCAGTATTTT. The rearrangement links TRBV7-8 to TRBJ2-3; 7 nucleotides line up with TRBD2. Germline assignment: CDR1 SGHVS and CDR2 FQNEAQ. This CDR3 has 16 residues. J gave up 0 bases and V 5 bases, and 8 bases lay outside the gene matches.

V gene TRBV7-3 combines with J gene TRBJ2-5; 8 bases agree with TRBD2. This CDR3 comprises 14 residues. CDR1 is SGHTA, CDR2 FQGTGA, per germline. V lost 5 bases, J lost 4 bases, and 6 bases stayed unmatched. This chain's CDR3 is CASSRGGAVETQYF. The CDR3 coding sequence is TGTGCCAGCAGCCGGGGGGGGGCCGTAGAGACCCAGTACTTC.

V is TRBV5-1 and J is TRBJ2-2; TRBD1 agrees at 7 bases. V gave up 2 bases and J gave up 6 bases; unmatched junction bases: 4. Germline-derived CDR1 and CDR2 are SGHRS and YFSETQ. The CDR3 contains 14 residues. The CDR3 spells CASSFGTASGELFF. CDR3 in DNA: TGCGCCAGCAGCTTCGGGACAGCATCCGGGGAGCTGTTTTTT.

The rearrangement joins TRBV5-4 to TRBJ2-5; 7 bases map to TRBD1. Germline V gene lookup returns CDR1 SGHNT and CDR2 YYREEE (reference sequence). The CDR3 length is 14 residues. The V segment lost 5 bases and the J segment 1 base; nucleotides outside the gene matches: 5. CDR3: CASRSDRFQETQYF. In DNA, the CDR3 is TGTGCCAGCAGGTCGGACAGGTTCCAAGAGACCCAGTACTTC.

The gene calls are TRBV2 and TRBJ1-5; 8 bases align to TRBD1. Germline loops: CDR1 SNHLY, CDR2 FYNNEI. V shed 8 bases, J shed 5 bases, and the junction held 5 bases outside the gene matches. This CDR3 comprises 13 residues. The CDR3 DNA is TGTGCCAGCGGGATACAGGGGGATCAGCCCCAGCATTTT. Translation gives CASGIQGDQPQHF.

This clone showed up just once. CDR3 amino acids: CASKPGQDSYEQYF. The CDR3 DNA sequence: TGTGCCAGCAAACCGGGACAAGACTCCTACGAGCAGTACTTC. The chain recombines TRBV6-8 with TRBJ2-7; weak D call: TRBD1 (6 bases). Germline CDR1 MNHGY, CDR2 SAAAGT. Trimming removed 7 bases from V and 0 bases from J, with 13 bases in between. The CDR3 has 14 residues.

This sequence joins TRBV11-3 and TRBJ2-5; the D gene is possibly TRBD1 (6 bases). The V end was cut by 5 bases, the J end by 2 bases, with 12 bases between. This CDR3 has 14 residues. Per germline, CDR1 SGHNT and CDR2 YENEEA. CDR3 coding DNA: TGTGCCAGCAGCCTCCGGACAGTTCAAGAGACCCAGTACTTC. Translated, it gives CASSLRTVQETQYF. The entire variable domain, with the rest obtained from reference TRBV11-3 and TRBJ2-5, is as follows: EAGVVQSPRYKIIEKKQPVAFWCNPISGHNTLYWYLQNLGQGPELLIRYENEEAVDDSQLPKDRFSAERLKGVDSTLKIQPAELGDSAVYLCASSLRTVQETQYFGPGTRLLVL.

The CDR3 reads CAITPSGTEAFF. The CDR3 DNA is TGTGCCATCACCCCTTCGGGAACTGAAGCTTTCTTT. The rearrangement uses TRBV10-3 and TRBJ1-1; D call uncertain. Germline values: CDR1 ENHRY, CDR2 SYGVKD. This CDR3 contains 12 residues. Trimming pared 7 bases from V and 5 bases from J, leaving 11 bases between.